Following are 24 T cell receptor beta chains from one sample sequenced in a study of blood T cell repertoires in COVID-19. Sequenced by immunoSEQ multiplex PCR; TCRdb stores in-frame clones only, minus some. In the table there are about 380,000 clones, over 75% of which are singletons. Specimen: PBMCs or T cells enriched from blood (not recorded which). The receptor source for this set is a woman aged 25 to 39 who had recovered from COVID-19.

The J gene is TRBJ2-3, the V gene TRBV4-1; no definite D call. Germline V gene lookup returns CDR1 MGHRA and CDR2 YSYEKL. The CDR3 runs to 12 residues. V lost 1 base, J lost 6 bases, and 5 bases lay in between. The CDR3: CASSQGRDTQYF. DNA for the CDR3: TGCGCCAGCAGCCAAGGTCGGGATACGCAGTATTTT.

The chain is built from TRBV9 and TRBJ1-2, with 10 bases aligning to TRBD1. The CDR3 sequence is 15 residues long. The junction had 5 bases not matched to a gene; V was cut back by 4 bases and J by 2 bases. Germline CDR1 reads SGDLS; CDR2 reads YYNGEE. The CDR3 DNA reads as TGTGCCAGCAGCCCAGGACAGGGGGGGAACTATGGCTACACCTTC. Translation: CASSPGQGGNYGYTF.

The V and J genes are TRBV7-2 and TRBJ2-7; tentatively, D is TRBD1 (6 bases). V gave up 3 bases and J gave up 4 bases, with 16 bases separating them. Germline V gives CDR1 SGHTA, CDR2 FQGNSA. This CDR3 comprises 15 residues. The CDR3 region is CASSLELGGWYEQYF. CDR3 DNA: TGTGCCAGCAGCTTGGAGCTTGGGGGCTGGTACGAGCAGTACTTC.

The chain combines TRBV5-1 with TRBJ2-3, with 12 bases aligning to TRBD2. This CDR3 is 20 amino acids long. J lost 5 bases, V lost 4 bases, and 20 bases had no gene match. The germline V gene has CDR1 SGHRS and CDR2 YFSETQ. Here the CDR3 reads CASSEVGGELAGGPEDTQYF. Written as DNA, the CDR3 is TGCGCCAGCAGCGAAGTTGGGGGGGAGCTAGCGGGAGGGCCGGAAGATACGCAGTATTTT.

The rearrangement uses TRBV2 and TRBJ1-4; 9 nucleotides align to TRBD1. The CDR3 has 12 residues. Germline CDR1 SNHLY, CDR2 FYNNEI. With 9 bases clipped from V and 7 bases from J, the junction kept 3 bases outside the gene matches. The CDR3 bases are TGTGCCAGTTCGACAGGGGGTGAAAAACTGTTTTTT. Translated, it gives CASSTGGEKLFF.

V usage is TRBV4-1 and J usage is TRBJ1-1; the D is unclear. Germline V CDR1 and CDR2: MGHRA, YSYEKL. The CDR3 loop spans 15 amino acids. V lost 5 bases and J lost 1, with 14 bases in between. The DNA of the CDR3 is TGCGCCAGCAGCTACCGAGGCGCAGCGAACACTGAAGCTTTCTTT. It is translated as CASSYRGAANTEAFF.

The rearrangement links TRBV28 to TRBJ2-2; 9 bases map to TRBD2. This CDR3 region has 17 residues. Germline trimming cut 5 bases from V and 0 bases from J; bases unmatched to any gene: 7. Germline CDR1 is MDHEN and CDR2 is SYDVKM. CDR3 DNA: TGTGCCAGCAGTGTCACCCTAGCGGGACCGAACACCGGGGAGCTGTTTTTT. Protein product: CASSVTLAGPNTGELFF.

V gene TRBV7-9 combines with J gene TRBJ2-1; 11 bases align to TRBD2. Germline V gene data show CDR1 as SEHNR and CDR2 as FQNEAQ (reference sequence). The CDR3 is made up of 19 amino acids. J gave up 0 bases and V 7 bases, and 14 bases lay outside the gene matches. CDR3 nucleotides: TGTGCCAGCAAACCTCCACTAGCGGGGGCCTCTGGCTCCTACAATGAGCAGTTCTTC. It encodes CASKPPLAGASGSYNEQFF.

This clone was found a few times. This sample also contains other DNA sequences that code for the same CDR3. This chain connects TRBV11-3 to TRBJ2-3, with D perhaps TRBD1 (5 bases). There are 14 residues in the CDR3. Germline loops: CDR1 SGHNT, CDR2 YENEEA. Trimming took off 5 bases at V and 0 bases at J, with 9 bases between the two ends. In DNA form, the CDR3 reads TGTGCCAGCAGCCAGGGTTCTAGCACAGATACGCAGTATTTT. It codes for CASSQGSSTDTQYF.

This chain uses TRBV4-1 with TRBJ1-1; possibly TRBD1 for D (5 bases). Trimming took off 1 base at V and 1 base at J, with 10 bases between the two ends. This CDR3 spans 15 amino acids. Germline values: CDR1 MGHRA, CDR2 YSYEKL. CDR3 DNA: TGCGCCAGCAGCCAAGCGGTAGGGGAGAACACTGAAGCTTTCTTT. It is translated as CASSQAVGENTEAFF.

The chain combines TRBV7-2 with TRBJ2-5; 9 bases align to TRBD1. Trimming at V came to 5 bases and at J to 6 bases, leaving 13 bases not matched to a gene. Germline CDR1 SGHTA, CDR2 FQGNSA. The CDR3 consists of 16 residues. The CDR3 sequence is CASSRQDRGTPKTQYF. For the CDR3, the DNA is TGTGCCAGCAGCCGCCAGGACAGGGGCACCCCCAAGACCCAGTACTTC.

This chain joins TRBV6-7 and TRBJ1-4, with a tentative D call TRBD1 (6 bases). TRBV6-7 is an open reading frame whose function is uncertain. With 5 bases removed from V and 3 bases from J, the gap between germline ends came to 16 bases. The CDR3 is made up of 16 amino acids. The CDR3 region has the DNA TGTGCCAGCAGTCCCGAGGCGGGGGGCTCTAATGAAAAACTGTTTTTT. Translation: CASSPEAGGSNEKLFF.

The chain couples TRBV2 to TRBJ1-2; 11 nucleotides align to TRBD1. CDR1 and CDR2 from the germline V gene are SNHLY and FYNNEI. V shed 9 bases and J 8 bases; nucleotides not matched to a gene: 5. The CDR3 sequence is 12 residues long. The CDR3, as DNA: TGTGCCAGGCAGGACAGGGGGCTGGGCTACACCTTC. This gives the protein CARQDRGLGYTF.

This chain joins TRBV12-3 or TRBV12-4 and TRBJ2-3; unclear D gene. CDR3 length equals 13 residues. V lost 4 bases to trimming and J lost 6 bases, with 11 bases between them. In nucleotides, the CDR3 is TGTGCCAGCAGTTCCCAGGTACCGGATACGCAGTATTTT. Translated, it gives CASSSQVPDTQYF.

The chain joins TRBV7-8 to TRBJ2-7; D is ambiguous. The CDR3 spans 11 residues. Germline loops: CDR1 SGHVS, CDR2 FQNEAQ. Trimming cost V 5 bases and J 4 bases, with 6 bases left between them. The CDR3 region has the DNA TGTGCCAGCAGCCTAAATTACGAGCAGTACTTC. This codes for CASSLNYEQYF. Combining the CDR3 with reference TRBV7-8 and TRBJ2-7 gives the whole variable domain GAGVSQSPRYKVAKRGQDVALRCDPISGHVSLFWYQQALGQGPEFLTYFQNEAQLDKSGLPSDRFFAERPEGSVSTLKIQRTQQEDSAVYLCASSLNYEQYFGPGTRLTVT.

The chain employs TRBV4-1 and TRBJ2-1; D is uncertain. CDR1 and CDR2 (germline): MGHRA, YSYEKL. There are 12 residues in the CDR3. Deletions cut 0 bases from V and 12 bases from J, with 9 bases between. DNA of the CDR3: TGCGCCAGCAGCCAAGATGAAACAGCGCAGTTCTTC. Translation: CASSQDETAQFF.

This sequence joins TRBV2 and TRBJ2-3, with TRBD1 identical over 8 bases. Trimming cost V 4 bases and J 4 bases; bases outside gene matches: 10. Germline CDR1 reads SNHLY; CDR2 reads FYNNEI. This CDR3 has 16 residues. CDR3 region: CASSAGRDRRADTQYF. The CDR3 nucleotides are TGTGCCAGCAGTGCCGGCCGGGACAGGAGGGCAGATACGCAGTATTTT. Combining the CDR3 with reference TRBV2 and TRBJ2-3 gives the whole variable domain EPEVTQTPSHQVTQMGQEVILRCVPISNHLYFYWYRQILGQKVEFLVSFYNNEISEKSEIFDDQFSVERPDGSNFTLKIRSTKLEDSAMYFCASSAGRDRRADTQYFGPGTRLTVL.

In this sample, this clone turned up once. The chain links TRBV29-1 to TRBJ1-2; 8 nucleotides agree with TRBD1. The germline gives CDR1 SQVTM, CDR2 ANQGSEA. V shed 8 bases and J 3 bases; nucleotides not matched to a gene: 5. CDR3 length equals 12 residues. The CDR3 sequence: CSTATGDYGYTF. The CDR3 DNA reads TGCAGCACAGCGACAGGGGACTATGGCTACACCTTC. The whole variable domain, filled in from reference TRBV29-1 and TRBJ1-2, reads SAVISQKPSRDICQRGTSLTIQCQVDSQVTMMFWYRQQPGQSLTLIATANQGSEATYESGFVIDKFPISRPNLTFSTLTVSNMSPEDSSIYLCSTATGDYGYTFGSGTRLTVV.

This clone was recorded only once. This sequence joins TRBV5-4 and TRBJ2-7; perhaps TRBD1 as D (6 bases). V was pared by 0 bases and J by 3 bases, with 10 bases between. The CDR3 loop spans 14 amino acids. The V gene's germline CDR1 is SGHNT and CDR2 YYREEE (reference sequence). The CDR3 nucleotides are TGTGCCAGCAGCTTGGACGGGACATACTACGAGCAGTACTTC. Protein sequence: CASSLDGTYYEQYF.

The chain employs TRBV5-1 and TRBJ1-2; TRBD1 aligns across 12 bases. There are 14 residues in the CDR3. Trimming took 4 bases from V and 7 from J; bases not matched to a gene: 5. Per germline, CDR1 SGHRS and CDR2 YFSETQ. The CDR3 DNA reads TGCGCCAGCAGCGTCGGGACAGGGGGCTGTGGCTACACCTTC. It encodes CASSVGTGGCGYTF.

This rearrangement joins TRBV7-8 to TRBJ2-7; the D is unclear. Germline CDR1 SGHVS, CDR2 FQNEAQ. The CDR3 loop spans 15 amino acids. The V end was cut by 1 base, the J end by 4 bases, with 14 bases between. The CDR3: CASSLEVGFQYEQYF. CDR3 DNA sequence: TGTGCCAGCAGCTTAGAGGTCGGGTTCCAGTACGAGCAGTACTTC.

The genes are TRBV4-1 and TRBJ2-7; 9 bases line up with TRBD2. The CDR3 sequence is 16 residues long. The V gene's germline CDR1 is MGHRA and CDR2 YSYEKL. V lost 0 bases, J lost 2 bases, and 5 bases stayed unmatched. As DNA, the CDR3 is TGCGCCAGCAGCCAAGATAGTTCTAGCGGGGCCTACGAGCAGTACTTC. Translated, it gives CASSQDSSSGAYEQYF.

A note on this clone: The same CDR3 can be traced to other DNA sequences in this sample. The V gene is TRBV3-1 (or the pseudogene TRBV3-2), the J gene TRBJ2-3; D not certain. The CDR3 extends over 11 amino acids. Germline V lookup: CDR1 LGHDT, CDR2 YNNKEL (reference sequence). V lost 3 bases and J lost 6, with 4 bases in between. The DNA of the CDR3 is TGTGCCAGCAGCCACGGGGATACGCAGTATTTT. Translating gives CASSHGDTQYF.

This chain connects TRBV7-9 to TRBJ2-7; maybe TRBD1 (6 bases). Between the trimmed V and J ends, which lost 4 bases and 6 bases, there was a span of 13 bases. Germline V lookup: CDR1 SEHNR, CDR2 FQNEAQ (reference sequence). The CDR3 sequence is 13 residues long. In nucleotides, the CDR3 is TGTGCCAGCAGCTACCAGGGGATAAGCGAGCAGTACTTC. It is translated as CASSYQGISEQYF.